This T cell receptor (beta chain) is drawn from a study of cytomegalovirus exposure and HLA in healthy donors (dated by TCRdb to about 2017). Context from the whole study: According to an earlier analysis of around 600 of the donors, about 179 million T cells yielded 100 million or so unique TCR beta sequences and approximately 300 Gb of sequence data. A later analysis re-analyzed previously published TCR beta repertoires from 550 to 700 donors and added high-resolution HLA genotyping to study TCR occurrence patterns. Typing coverage differed by locus: A, B, C, DRB1 and DQB1 were typed in roughly 629-640 donors, DQA1 in about 550, DPA1 in approximately 610, and DPB1 in just under 490. In an earlier analysis of 587 of the donors, high-throughput TCR beta sequencing was used to judge whether each TCR beta V gene segment behaved as functional or pseudogenic. In addition to the first cohort of about 650 subjects, a separate validation cohort of around 110 different subjects was used. Donor age, sex, ethnicity and CMV serostatus were compiled alongside the repertoire data. To predict cytomegalovirus infection status, the study brought together high-throughput TCR immunosequencing, statistical association of individual TCRs with disease status, and machine learning. In the later analysis, no new phenotypic data were used to find candidate immune exposures; instead, reliance was placed on TCR beta sequences and their occurrence across donors. The study used immunosequencing to profile the T cell repertoires of 670 or so subjects and linked those repertoires to cytomegalovirus serostatus. Every repertoire in the discovery cohort had been generated on one and the same sequencing platform. Among some 410 genotyped donors of the cohort, an average of around 240,000 unique TCR beta nucleotide sequences were sequenced per donor, around 20% of them non-productive. Among the approximately 400 genotyped donors, approximately 82% belonged to the genetic ancestry cluster associated with self-reported Caucasian donors. In a later genetic analysis, genome-wide SNP genotypes for about 55% of the roughly 700 donors were used, and that subset was treated as a discovery cohort. The study was designed to test whether signatures of past pathogen exposure could be identified by cataloging public T cell receptors. About 330 gigabases of sequencing data and about 92 million unique TCR sequences made up an early release that covered roughly 670 HLA-typed donors. HLA typing included class I and class II loci at four-digit resolution. Four to six DR-DQ haplotypes were handled as single units for association and clustering, since linkage in the cohort was strong. Overall study results and their limits: In both the original and validation cohorts, the classifier was reported to diagnose cytomegalovirus status with high specificity and sensitivity. A further reported finding was that TCR beta sequences accurately predicted the HLA-A and HLA-B alleles for most subjects in the first cohort. This cohort had only TCR beta chains sequenced, and the lack of alpha or paired-chain data limited which features could be detected. Compared with equally common non-associated chains, HLA-associated TCR beta chains in a later analysis were more clonally expanded and had lower generation probabilities. Because counts were too low, about 18 rarely observed V segments, including chromosome 9 orphons, were left out of the earlier analysis of 500 to 650 of the donors. The authors suggested that the approach could potentially be extended to other disease states and immunological phenotypes. According to a later analysis, TCR association rates differed among HLA loci, with DRB1 alleles showing the most associated TCRs and HLA-C alleles showing the fewest. At a false discovery rate of 0.05, a later analysis linked fewer than 20,000 TCR beta sequences to specific HLA alleles. According to a later analysis, parvovirus B19, influenza, CMV and Epstein-Barr virus appeared linked to several top co-occurrence clusters. The only immune exposure information available for the cohort was CMV serostatus. A later genetic analysis associated a missense DCLRE1C variant with V-gene and J-gene trimming of TCR beta chains, and an independent cohort replicated the association. Some IMGT-functional V segments, including TRBV6-2 and TRBV6-3, could not be told apart with the 87-base-pair reads, so those segments were excluded. Most TCR sequences were observed very rarely across donors, whereas some public TCRs were present in many individuals. Most CMV-associated TCR beta chains appeared to be HLA-restricted in a later analysis, and the HLA associations seemed to be driven largely by CMV exposure. Presence/absence analyses assumed roughly uniform sequencing depth across donors, an assumption that may not hold. Linkage disequilibrium might explain the correlated functional status among segregating V segments, but an unknown experimental factor could not be excluded. HLA typing was unavailable for some donors at each locus, so association tests used only the typed subset. In an earlier analysis of 500 to 650 of the donors, most TCR beta V segments appeared in productive rearrangements about 87% or about 30% of the time, broadly matching IMGT annotations. The study gave a list of about 150 TCR beta chains associated with cytomegalovirus. Assigning TCR associations to individual alleles was difficult when HLA alleles, especially DR and DQ, strongly co-occurred. The sequencing pipeline was judged likely to have produced a cluster of highly shared sequence variants as a technical artifact. According to a later genetic analysis, donors in an Asian-associated ancestry cluster had fewer N-insertions in productive TCRs than the approximately 650-donor mean. In vitro tests confirmed that three of the cytomegalovirus-associated TCR beta chains recognize cytomegalovirus antigens.

The cohort comprised some 730 healthy bone marrow donors. Cohort members were all nominally healthy when sampled, although unrecorded immune exposures were likely present. The donor was CMV seronegative and belonged to the group of several hundred seronegative cohort members. A peripheral blood sample was collected from each donor, and TCR beta sequencing was performed on peripheral blood mononuclear cells. The Qiagen DNeasy Blood Extraction Kit was used to extract genomic DNA from the blood cell samples. Note on this clone: Its antigen is still unknown.

The method behind the library was the immunoSEQ multiplex PCR assay. The multiplex PCR relied on a mix of 60 forward primers for TCR Vbeta segments and 13 reverse primers for TCR Jbeta segments. The CDR3 region of rearranged TCR beta genes was amplified from genomic DNA by a multiplex PCR assay. The Illumina HiSeq System was used to sequence the amplified TCR beta libraries as 87-base-pair reads. Regarding the original processing steps: A later analysis counted approximately 74 million unique TCR beta chains across the 670 or so repertoires, and roughly 11 million of these chains were shared by at least two donors. A nearest-neighbor algorithm error-corrected the raw reads and collapsed the reads into unique sequences, merging closely related sequences to remove PCR and sequencing errors. V, D and J gene segments were assigned by aligning CDR3 sequences to IMGT reference sequences. For a sequence to be retained, a match of at least six nucleotides was required to both a V gene segment and a J gene segment. A rearrangement was called productive if the CDR3 had no stop codons and remained in frame with V and J, and every other rearrangement was called non-productive. Following IMGT convention, CDR3 was defined as the stretch from the second conserved V-encoded cysteine to the conserved J-encoded phenylalanine. The earlier analysis of 587 of the donors excluded any sequence lacking an unambiguous match to a single V gene segment. In an earlier analysis of roughly 500 of the donors, V segments were called functional above 56.7% productive rearrangements and were called segregating when the between-donor standard deviation exceeded 5%. A statistical classification framework was developed to diagnose cytomegalovirus status using the catalog of TCR beta chain sequences. A later analysis assigned V and J genes by comparing TCR nucleotide sequences with IMGT/GENE-DB human TR gene sequences. In a later analysis, CDR3 sequences and most-parsimonious VDJ recombination scenarios were assigned using the TCRdist pipeline. In a later analysis, each TCR beta chain was defined by its CDR3 amino acid sequence together with its V-gene family, and reads lacking a unique V-gene family were excluded. To address suspected cross-contamination and a sequencing artifact, a later analysis removed a few hundred highly shared, low-generation-probability nucleotide sequences. For each public chain, a later analysis derived a clonal expansion index from normalized ranks of inferred template counts within each repertoire. A later analysis computed generation probabilities with a VDJ recombination model fitted to out-of-frame rearrangements, and checked the results against IGoR. In a later analysis, TCR-TCR, TCR-HLA and TCR-CMV co-occurrence was scored with hypergeometric tests, and a repertoire-size bias correction was applied to TCR pairs. To estimate false discovery rates, a later analysis permuted the HLA or CMV assignments 20 times. In a later analysis, co-occurring TCRs were grouped with DBSCAN, and TCRdist sequence similarity was added when clustering was performed within HLA-allele-positive subsets. Repertoires with fewer than 30,000 or more than 120,000 public chains were left out of co-occurrence clustering, as were five repertoires with anomalous nucleotide sharing. In TCRdb, the immuneACCESS table is reduced to in-frame sequences with V and J assigned. These tables do not hold every clone; where another copy was compared, an unresolved V gene accounts for under half, and the others remain unexplained. The V and J calls and clone size come from that table; D and trimming were worked out from the DNA. Per the sample table, the count is around 100,000 clones. The top ten clonotypes cover 3.7% of the sample.

Taken from the germline V gene, the CDR1 and CDR2 loops are SGHTS and YDEGEE. The CDR3 spans 13 residues, from the cysteine through the phenylalanine. Just CDR3 DNA is preserved here, 39 bases in frame from base 1. Trimming costs V 4 bases and J 0 bases, and their ends lie 7 bases apart. The sequencing input was PBMCs. The receptor was isolated from a man younger than 40 in good health and CMV-seronegative. The chain uses TRBV5-8 and TRBJ2-5; the D gene is possibly TRBD2, with 6 bases matching. The CDR3 protein sequence reads: CASSRDYQETQYF. In nucleotide form, the sequence is TGTGCCAGCAGCCGGGACTACCAAGAGACCCAGTACTTC.